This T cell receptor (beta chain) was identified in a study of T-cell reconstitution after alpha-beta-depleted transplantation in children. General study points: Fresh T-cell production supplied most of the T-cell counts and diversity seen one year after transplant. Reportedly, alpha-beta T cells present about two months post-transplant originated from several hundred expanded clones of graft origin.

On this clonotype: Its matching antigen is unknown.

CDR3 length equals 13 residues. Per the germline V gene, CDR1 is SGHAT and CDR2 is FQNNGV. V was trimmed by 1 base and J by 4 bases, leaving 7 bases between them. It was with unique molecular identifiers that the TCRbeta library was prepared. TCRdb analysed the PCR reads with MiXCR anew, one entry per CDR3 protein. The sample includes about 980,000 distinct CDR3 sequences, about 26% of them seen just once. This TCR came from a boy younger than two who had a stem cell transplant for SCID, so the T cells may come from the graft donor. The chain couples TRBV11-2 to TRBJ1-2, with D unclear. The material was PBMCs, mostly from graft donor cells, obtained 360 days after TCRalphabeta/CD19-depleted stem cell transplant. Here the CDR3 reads CASSLGRVYGYTF. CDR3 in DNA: TGTGCCAGCAGCTTAGGACGGGTCTATGGCTACACCTTC.